A selection of T cell receptor beta chains follows, all from one sample in a study of T-cell reconstitution after alpha-beta-depleted transplantation in children. TCRdb re-derived calls from the PCR reads in MiXCR, one entry per CDR3 protein. The table has 440,000 or so distinct CDR3 sequences, approximately 10% seen once; the top ten hold 4.5% to 7%. Source: PBMCs from the stem cell graft donor, taken from the stem cell graft. The receptors originated from a human donor who donated a stem cell graft to a child with acute myeloid leukemia. The CDR3 runs from the conserved cysteine through the conserved F or W. Each record gives: J gene, D gene, V gene, clone size, CDR3 DNA, CDR3 protein. D genes are given only for firm matches. For some rows the clone size is stated as once, few or many, or as a class when expanded; others skip it.

J gene: TRBJ2-2
D gene: -
V gene: TRBV7-6
clone size: few
CDR3 DNA: TGTGCCAGCAGCTTAGCCCAGATCTTGCCCGACATGGCCGGGGAGCTGTTTTTT
CDR3 protein: CASSLAQILPDMAGELFF

J gene: TRBJ2-2
D gene: -
V gene: TRBV6-6
clone size: -
CDR3 DNA: TGTGCCAGCAGTTCCACAGCGACCGGGGAGCTGTTTTTT
CDR3 protein: CASSSTATGELFF

J gene: TRBJ1-2
D gene: -
V gene: TRBV7-2
clone size: -
CDR3 DNA: TGTGCCAGCAGAACAGGTGTCTATGGCTACACCTTC
CDR3 protein: CASRTGVYGYTF

J gene: TRBJ2-7
D gene: TRBD2
V gene: TRBV5-1
clone size: many
CDR3 DNA: TGCGCCAGCAGCTTGGGAACTAGCGCGACCTACGAGCAGTACTTC
CDR3 protein: CASSLGTSATYEQYF

J gene: TRBJ2-5
D gene: -
V gene: TRBV7-3
clone size: -
CDR3 DNA: TGTGCCAGCAGCCCAACAGGTGTAGAGACCCAGTACTTC
CDR3 protein: CASSPTGVETQYF

J gene: TRBJ2-1
D gene: -
V gene: TRBV6-1
clone size: -
CDR3 DNA: TGTGCCAGCAACGAGGCGGGGGCTGACAATGAGCAGTTCTTC
CDR3 protein: CASNEAGADNEQFF

J gene: TRBJ2-3
D gene: TRBD1
V gene: TRBV3-1
clone size: few
CDR3 DNA: TGTGCCAGCAGCCAAGCCGGGACAGGGCGGGATACGCAGTATTTT
CDR3 protein: CASSQAGTGRDTQYF

J gene: TRBJ2-1
D gene: TRBD2
V gene: TRBV12-3/TRBV12-4
clone size: few
CDR3 DNA: TGTGCCAGCAGTGTCCCGGGACTAGGGAATGAGCAGTTCTTC
CDR3 protein: CASSVPGLGNEQFF

J gene: TRBJ2-5
D gene: TRBD2
V gene: TRBV29-1
clone size: few
CDR3 DNA: TGCAGCGCACGGACTAGCGGGAGGTTTGAGACCCAGTACTTC
CDR3 protein: CSARTSGRFETQYF

J gene: TRBJ2-5
D gene: TRBD1
V gene: TRBV12-3/TRBV12-4
clone size: few
CDR3 DNA: TGTGCCAGCAGTTTGGGGACAGCCTGGGAGACCCAGTACTTC
CDR3 protein: CASSLGTAWETQYF

J gene: TRBJ2-5
D gene: TRBD2
V gene: TRBV20-1
clone size: few
CDR3 DNA: TGCAGTGCTGGCGGGACTAGGTTGGAGACCCAGTACTTC
CDR3 protein: CSAGGTRLETQYF

J gene: TRBJ1-3
D gene: -
V gene: TRBV4-1
clone size: few
CDR3 DNA: TGCGCCAGCAGCCAGGAGTTCTCTGGAAACACCATATATTTT
CDR3 protein: CASSQEFSGNTIYF

J gene: TRBJ2-2
D gene: -
V gene: TRBV3-1
clone size: few
CDR3 DNA: TGTGCCAGCAGCCAAAACTGGTTTCAGGACGCGAACACCGGGGAGCTGTTTTTT
CDR3 protein: CASSQNWFQDANTGELFF

J gene: TRBJ1-1
D gene: -
V gene: TRBV11-2
clone size: many
CDR3 DNA: TGTGCCAGCAGCTTGCCCCGAAGGAACACTGAAGCTTTCTTT
CDR3 protein: CASSLPRRNTEAFF

J gene: TRBJ2-2
D gene: -
V gene: TRBV5-1
clone size: -
CDR3 DNA: TGCGCCAGCAGCTTGCCTAGCTCCATCGGGGAGCTGTTTTTT
CDR3 protein: CASSLPSSIGELFF

J gene: TRBJ2-1
D gene: -
V gene: TRBV7-2
clone size: -
CDR3 DNA: TGTGCCAGTCTGTTACGCCTAACGGGGGTAATGAATGAGCAGTTCTTC
CDR3 protein: CASLLRLTGVMNEQFF

J gene: TRBJ2-3
D gene: -
V gene: TRBV11-1
clone size: -
CDR3 DNA: TGTGCCAGCAGCTTACATCTGCCAGGGAGCACAGATACGCAGTATTTT
CDR3 protein: CASSLHLPGSTDTQYF

J gene: TRBJ1-1
D gene: -
V gene: TRBV5-1
clone size: -
CDR3 DNA: TGCGCCAGCAGCGGACGGGGAGGGGGCACTGAAGCTTTCTTT
CDR3 protein: CASSGRGGGTEAFF

J gene: TRBJ2-7
D gene: -
V gene: TRBV18
clone size: -
CDR3 DNA: TGTGCCAGCTCACCATCGCCCTGGGAGCAGTACTTC
CDR3 protein: CASSPSPWEQYF

J gene: TRBJ2-1
D gene: TRBD2
V gene: TRBV11-3
clone size: -
CDR3 DNA: TGTGCCAGCAGCTTAGTCGTTACGGGACTAGCGGCCTACAATGAGCAGTTCTTC
CDR3 protein: CASSLVVTGLAAYNEQFF

J gene: TRBJ2-7
D gene: -
V gene: TRBV29-1
clone size: few
CDR3 DNA: TGCAGCGTTGGGACACGTGGGGCCCCCTACGAGCAGTACTTC
CDR3 protein: CSVGTRGAPYEQYF

J gene: TRBJ2-3
D gene: -
V gene: TRBV12-3/TRBV12-4
clone size: -
CDR3 DNA: TGTGCCAGCACCCTGGCGGATACGCAGTATTTT
CDR3 protein: CASTLADTQYF

J gene: TRBJ2-5
D gene: TRBD2
V gene: TRBV11-2
clone size: -
CDR3 DNA: TGTGCCAGCACGCACGCACCGGGACTAGCCCCCTTATTGCTGGAGACCCAGTACTTC
CDR3 protein: CASTHAPGLAPLLLETQYF

J gene: TRBJ2-3
D gene: -
V gene: TRBV29-1
clone size: -
CDR3 DNA: TGCAGCATAGCGAGGGGGACAAGCGATACGCAGTATTTT
CDR3 protein: CSIARGTSDTQYF

J gene: TRBJ1-1
D gene: -
V gene: TRBV7-2
clone size: few
CDR3 DNA: TGTGCCAGCAGCTTAGCTTACCTGACTGAAGCTTTCTTT
CDR3 protein: CASSLAYLTEAFF

J gene: TRBJ2-3
D gene: TRBD2
V gene: TRBV5-1
clone size: many
CDR3 DNA: TGCGCCAGCAGCTTGGGCGGTGCAGCGGGAGGGAGCACAGATACGCAGTATTTT
CDR3 protein: CASSLGGAAGGSTDTQYF